What follows describes a single T cell receptor beta chain. Only a few counts were recorded for this clonotype. Its antigen is still unknown. There are no base qualities to consult, and no much larger clone falls within one base. This sample was included in a study of regulatory T cells in long-lasting Graves disease (dated by TCRdb to about 2021). Concerning the study at large: Newly diagnosed Graves' disease patients had taken antithyroid drugs for less than 3 months. This study used TCR sequencing and RNA sequencing of peripheral blood to compare persistent Graves' disease patients against newly diagnosed Graves' disease patients. The study took place in China and was registered as a clinical trial. A total of 33 samples underwent TCR sequencing: 13 from persistent and around 20 from newly diagnosed Graves' disease patients. The research as a whole found: The authors noted that the small sample size was a limitation that may lower accuracy. Sequencing and analysis were restricted to the TCR beta chain. Persistent Graves' disease patients showed lower TCR Shannon entropy and fewer highly expanded clones than newly diagnosed patients, suggesting clonal expansion. The study examined only peripheral blood because the primary lesion, thyroid tissue, could not be accessed. More public clonotypes were shared among persistent patients (under 3,000) than among newly diagnosed patients (under 1,000). Persistent disease showed preferential use of TRBV28, TRBJ1-2 and TRBJ2-5, whereas newly diagnosed disease favored TRBV20-1 and TRBJ2-1.

V loses 5 bases of germline sequence and J loses 4 bases, and the interval between the two ends is 20 bases. Reading the germline V gene (reference sequence) gives CDR1 GTSNPN and CDR2 SVGIG. The CDR3 contains 15 residues, cysteine and phenylalanine counted. CDR3 DNA is the only sequence kept; it has 45 bases, read in frame from the first base. According to the study, the label for this sample's time point signals: newly diagnosed GD, antithyroid drugs for less than 3 months. RNA was extracted from PBMCs in TRIzol for both TCR sequencing and RNA sequencing. Graves' disease was diagnosed according to American Thyroid Association guidelines. Patients were recruited from an endocrinology department in Xi'an, China. Each patient gave around 9 milliliters of peripheral blood, collected in an EDTA anticoagulant tube. Ficoll Paque Plus density gradient separation was used to isolate PBMCs, and no further T cell sorting was performed. RNA quality was checked with an Agilent 2100 Bioanalyzer and agarose gel, and concentration with a NanoDrop 2000.

To prepare the library, multiplex PCR was applied. The instrument was an Illumina HiSeq 4000. To build TCR beta libraries, CDR3 regions were amplified by Arm-PCR using iRepertoire HTBI primers. PCR products were gel purified before sequencing. The authors' pipeline ran thus. Gene usage analysis of CDR3 amino acid clonotypes relied on the approximately 62 TRBV and fewer than 15 TRBJ segments identified across samples. COPE and FqMerger were used to merge filtered high-quality paired reads into contigs. BLAST was used to align contigs to IMGT TRBV, TRBD and TRBJ reference genes, with CDR3 defined following IMGT. Any clonotype with a frequency above 0.1% was classified as a highly expanded clone. Shannon entropy served as the measure of repertoire diversity, while the Gini coefficient captured V-J evenness. A clonotype was considered public if more than one individual shared it. The raw public data were reprocessed by TCRdb itself: fastp quality trimming at Q25, MiXCR clonotype calling, in-frame beta chains only. Each entry merges the rows of one CDR3 protein and shows their most common DNA and genes. The V and J calls were determined by TCRdb, not by the authors. For this sample the table gives 360,000 or so distinct CDR3 sequences, of which around 15% were detected only once. Jointly, the top ten make up 20% to 25% of the sample.

The data also belong to a second study, concerning T cells in Graves' hyperthyroidism and ophthalmopathy. The second study reports: Graves' hyperthyroidism was defined as stable when no progression to ophthalmopathy occurred over 18 months of follow-up. The hyperthyroidism patients were between 18 and 65 years old and newly diagnosed, with a disease duration of less than 2 months. Patients with uncontrolled infections, other autoimmune diseases, pregnancy or lactation were excluded. Diagnoses relied on clinical symptoms, serum thyroxine and TRAb, thyroid ultrasound and orbital computed tomography. The first round of RT-PCR for the TCR CDR3 was performed with the HTBI primer set and the Qiagen OneStep RT-PCR kit. Blood samples also contained most of the expanded thyroid clonotypes (frequency above 0.001), which suggests that blood repertoires may reflect thyroid immune responses. A model built on a 13 V-J signature distinguished ophthalmopathy from stable hyperthyroidism, reaching 85% to 90% sensitivity and around 81% specificity in cross-validation and 80%/75% in testing. During validation, the model predicted progression to ophthalmopathy a median of roughly 7.1 months ahead of onset, with around 71% sensitivity and around 73% specificity. To identify distinguishing TCR V-J signatures, a discovery cohort of about 100 patients was used, comprising 43 with Graves' ophthalmopathy and some 57 with stable Graves' hyperthyroidism. An independent validation cohort of some 18 hyperthyroidism patients and approximately 17 patients who later progressed to ophthalmopathy tested prospective prediction of ophthalmopathy. The 100 discovery patients were randomly split 7:3 into training and test sets. In more than 5 Graves' hyperthyroidism patients, the study also compared T-cell repertoires from thyroid tissue with T-cell repertoires from blood. After blood sampling, hyperthyroidism patients were treated with methimazole at a starting dose of 30 mg daily, and ophthalmopathy patients were treated with high-dose intravenous methylprednisolone. Libraries were constructed in a second round of multiplex PCR, after which size selection and purification were performed. The libraries were sequenced on an Illumina HiSeq2000 using paired-end 100 bp reads. SOAPnuke was used to process the raw data, throwing out any read that contained adapters or uncalled bases, had a mean Phred below 15, or lacked an exact constant-primer or identifier match. COPE v1.2.5 was used to merge high-quality paired reads, and clonotypes were defined as unique nucleotide sequences. Clonotypes were aligned to IMGT TRBV, TRBD and TRBJ reference segments using MiTCR v1.1. The analysis was restricted to V-J combinations with a frequency above 0.0001, which together covered approximately 99% of the repertoires. A TCS score was defined as the ratio of F50 (clonal expansion) to E x V (chaos), with BLOSUM62-based TCRdist applied between CDR3 peptides within each V-J. Welch's t-statistics and random forest reduced roughly 530 V-J features to 13, which were used in a naive Bayes classifier (R e1071). Sample size was not statistically predetermined, and blinding of investigators to group allocation was not performed. The paper describes TCR Vbeta CDR3 sequencing of some 130 peripheral blood samples, made up of 43 ophthalmopathy patients, 70 to 75 hyperthyroidism patients and roughly 17 progressor patients.

Sample: peripheral blood mononuclear cells (PBMCs), taken at new diagnosis, from a patient treated with antithyroid drugs. The rearrangement combines TRBV30 with TRBJ1-2, with TRBD1 tentatively as D gene (6 bases match). The receptor was isolated from a woman aged 18-29 years with Graves disease. Donor details come from another sample of the same person, matched by shared clones. In nucleotide form, the sequence is TGTGCCTGGGACACTACAGGGCCGGGTAGCTATGGCTACACCTTC. The encoded protein is CAWDTTGPGSYGYTF.